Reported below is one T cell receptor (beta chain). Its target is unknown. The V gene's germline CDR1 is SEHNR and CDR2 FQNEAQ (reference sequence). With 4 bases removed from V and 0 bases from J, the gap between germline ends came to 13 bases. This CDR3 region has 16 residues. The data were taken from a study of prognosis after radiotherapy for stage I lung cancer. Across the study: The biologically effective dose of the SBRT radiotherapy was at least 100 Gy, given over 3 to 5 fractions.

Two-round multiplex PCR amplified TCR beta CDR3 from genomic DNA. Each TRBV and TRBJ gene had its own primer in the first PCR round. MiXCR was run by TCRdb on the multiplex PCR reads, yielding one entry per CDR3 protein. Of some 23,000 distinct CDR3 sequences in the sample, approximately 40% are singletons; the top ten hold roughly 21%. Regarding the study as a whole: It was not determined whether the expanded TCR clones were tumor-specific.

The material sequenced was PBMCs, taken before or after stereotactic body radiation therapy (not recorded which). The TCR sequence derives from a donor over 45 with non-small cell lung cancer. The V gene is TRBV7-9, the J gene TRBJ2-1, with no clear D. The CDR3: CASSSSILSSYNEQFF. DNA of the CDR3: TGTGCCAGCAGCTCCTCCATTCTGAGCTCCTACAATGAGCAGTTCTTC.